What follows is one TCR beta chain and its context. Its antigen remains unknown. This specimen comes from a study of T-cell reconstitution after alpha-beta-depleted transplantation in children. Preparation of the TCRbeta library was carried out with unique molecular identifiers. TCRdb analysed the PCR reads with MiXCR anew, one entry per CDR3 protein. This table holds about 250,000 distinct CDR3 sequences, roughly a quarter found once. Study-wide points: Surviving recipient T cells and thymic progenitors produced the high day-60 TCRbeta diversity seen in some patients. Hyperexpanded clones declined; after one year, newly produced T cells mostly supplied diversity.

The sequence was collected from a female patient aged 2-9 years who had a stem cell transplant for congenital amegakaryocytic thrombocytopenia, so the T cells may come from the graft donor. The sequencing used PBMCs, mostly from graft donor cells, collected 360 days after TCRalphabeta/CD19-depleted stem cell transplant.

This CDR3 reads CSARGLASGPRTDTQYF. CDR3 DNA: TGCAGTGCTAGAGGTTTGGCTAGCGGGCCCCGCACAGATACGCAGTATTTT. The chain carries TRBV20-1 and TRBJ2-3, with TRBD2 matching 8 bases. CDR1 and CDR2 (germline): DFQATT, SNEGSKA (reference sequence). CDR3 length: 17 amino acids. V lost 1 base to trimming and J lost 1 base; unmatched junction nucleotides: 10.